These 17 T cell receptor beta chains came from one sample sequenced in a study of blood T cell repertoires in COVID-19 (dated by TCRdb to about 2020). The library was obtained by the immunoSEQ multiplex PCR assay. As stored in TCRdb, this immuneACCESS dataset retains in-frame rearrangements with V and J assigned. A fraction of the clones does not appear; measured against another copy, unresolved V genes explain less than half of the discrepancy, and the remainder lacks a known reason. The sample contains about 300,000 clones, around 89% of them found a single time. The ten largest account for 5.5% to 8.5% of the sample. Sequenced sample: peripheral blood. The receptors here all came from a woman aged 25 to 39 who had recovered from COVID-19.

The V and J genes are TRBV12-3 or TRBV12-4 and TRBJ1-4; D is undetermined. The CDR3 is made up of 13 amino acids. Trimming pared 5 bases from V and 5 bases from J, leaving 9 bases between. The DNA of the CDR3 is TGTGCCAGCAGTAACCACAAAAATGAAAAACTGTTTTTT. Its translation is CASSNHKNEKLFF.

The chain is built from TRBV6-5 and TRBJ2-1, with 8 bases lining up with TRBD1. J was trimmed by 8 bases and V by 9 bases; bases with no gene match: 9. The CDR3 sequence is 13 residues long. Per the germline V gene, CDR1 is MNHEY and CDR2 is SVGAGI. This CDR3 reads CASSLQGADEQFF. DNA of the CDR3: TGTGCCAGTAGCCTCCAGGGGGCGGATGAGCAGTTCTTC.

The V gene is TRBV28, the J gene TRBJ1-6; TRBD1 is a possible D gene (5 bases). This CDR3 comprises 12 residues. Trimming stripped 4 bases from V and 15 bases from J, with 13 bases between. The germline V gene encodes CDR1 MDHEN and CDR2 SYDVKM. For the CDR3, the DNA is TGTGCCAGCAGTTCCTGGGGGGGTGTCCTCCACTTT. This encodes CASSSWGGVLHF.

The genes are TRBV30 and TRBJ1-6; 8 bases are a match to TRBD1. CDR3 length equals 13 residues. Trimming took 7 bases from V and 12 from J; bases not matched to a gene: 11. Per the germline V gene, CDR1 is GTSNPN and CDR2 is SVGIG (reference sequence). Written as DNA, the CDR3 is TGTGCCTCCCAGTCGGCAGGGGGCTTACCCCTCCACTTT. It specifies CASQSAGGLPLHF.

This clone has only a few counts. The chain recombines TRBV11-2 with TRBJ2-5; TRBD2 matches at 14 bases. The CDR3 consists of 15 residues. With V trimmed by 5 bases and J by 5 bases, 4 bases remained unmatched. Per the germline V gene, CDR1 is SGHAT and CDR2 is FQNNGV. DNA for the CDR3: TGTGCCAGCAGCGAGAGGACTAGCGGGGGGGAGACCCAGTACTTC. Protein product: CASSERTSGGETQYF.

This chain links TRBV28 with TRBJ2-3, with 9 bases aligning to TRBD2. Per the germline V gene, CDR1 is MDHEN and CDR2 is SYDVKM. The CDR3 length is 19 residues. The ends lost 7 bases at V and 2 bases at J; junction bases unmatched: 19. The CDR3 DNA reads TGTGCCAGCAAGGCGATATTCGGGACTAGCAACATTTACACAGATACGCAGTATTTT. Its protein is CASKAIFGTSNIYTDTQYF.

This sequence joins TRBV20-1 and TRBJ1-5, with TRBD1 matching 7 bases. With 3 bases clipped from V and 2 bases from J, the junction kept 4 bases outside the gene matches. The germline V gene has CDR1 DFQATT and CDR2 SNEGSKA (reference sequence). This CDR3 is 14 amino acids long. The CDR3 is CSASHRGGNQPQHF. The CDR3 DNA is TGCAGTGCTAGTCACAGGGGAGGCAATCAGCCCCAGCATTTT.

DNA of the CDR3: TGTGCCAGCAGCTTTGGAAGAATAAACAGGGATACGCAGTATTTT. It is translated as CASSFGRINRDTQYF. The rearrangement links TRBV5-5 to TRBJ2-3, with D tentatively TRBD1 (5 bases). The V and J ends lost 2 bases and 6 bases respectively, with 16 bases between them. The CDR3 runs 15 residues. The germline CDR1 and CDR2 sequences are SGHKS and YYEKEE (reference sequence).

This chain uses TRBV5-1 with TRBJ2-6, with TRBD2 matching 7 bases. CDR3 size: 20 residues. CDR1 SGHRS and CDR2 YFSETQ come from the germline V gene. V trimming: 0 bases; J trimming: 2 bases; junction bases outside the gene matches: 14. The CDR3 spells CASSLAGGYSRGTGANVLTF. DNA for the CDR3: TGCGCCAGCAGCTTGGCCGGGGGGTACTCCCGCGGGACTGGGGCCAACGTCCTGACTTTC.

The CDR3 DNA is TGTGCCAGCAGCTTGGTCTTCACAGATACGCAGTATTTT. It is translated as CASSLVFTDTQYF. V usage is TRBV5-8 and J usage is TRBJ2-3; D uncertain. V was shortened by 0 bases and J by 2 bases, with 4 bases between the two germline ends. This CDR3 contains 13 residues. Germline assignment: CDR1 SGHTS and CDR2 YDEGEE.

The chain is built from TRBV5-5 and TRBJ2-1, with 8 bases that match TRBD2. Germline V gene sequence: CDR1 SGHKS, CDR2 YYEKEE (reference sequence). The CDR3 loop spans 15 amino acids. V trimming: 3 bases; J trimming: 8 bases; junction bases outside the gene matches: 10. CDR3 nucleotide sequence: TGTGCCAGCAGCTCCCGGGGGGGCGGGGGATATGAGCAGTTCTTC. This codes for CASSSRGGGGYEQFF.

The chain recombines TRBV6-2 or TRBV6-3 with TRBJ1-5; 9 nucleotides match TRBD1. With V trimmed by 2 bases and J by 11 bases, 7 bases remained unmatched. Per the germline V gene, CDR1 is MNHEY and CDR2 is SVGEGT. CDR3 length: 14 amino acids. CDR3 residues: CASSYGTGFLAQHF. The CDR3 DNA follows: TGTGCCAGCAGTTACGGGACAGGGTTCCTGGCCCAGCATTTT.

The chain links TRBV19 to TRBJ1-1; D unclear. The CDR3 is made up of 17 amino acids. The ends were cut back, 7 bases at V and 4 bases at J, with 25 bases in the middle. In germline, CDR1 is LNHDA, CDR2 SQIVND (reference sequence). The CDR3: CASTHKRLGRTFTEAFF. CDR3 sequence (DNA): TGTGCCAGTACCCATAAGCGACTAGGACGGACTTTCACTGAAGCTTTCTTT.

V gene TRBV28 combines with J gene TRBJ1-6; D possibly corresponds to TRBD1 (5 bases). The V gene's germline CDR1 is MDHEN and CDR2 SYDVKM. Trimming cost V 4 bases and J 10 bases, with 17 bases left between them. CDR3 size: 15 residues. The CDR3 coding sequence is TGTGCCAGCAGTTCCACCATAGGGGCGCGGTCACCCCTCCACTTT. Translated, it gives CASSSTIGARSPLHF.

The chain carries TRBV28 and TRBJ1-6, with D possibly being TRBD1 (5 bases). The length of the CDR3 is 15 residues. The ends were cut back, 7 bases at V and 10 bases at J, with 20 bases in the middle. CDR1 is MDHEN and CDR2 is SYDVKM in the germline V gene. CDR3 loop: CASTIDQGVGSPLHF. The CDR3 bases are TGTGCCAGCACCATCGATCAGGGTGTCGGGTCACCCCTCCACTTT.

The rearrangement uses TRBV6-5 and TRBJ1-3; possibly TRBD1 for D (5 bases). The CDR3 spans 15 residues. Germline CDR1 and CDR2: MNHEY and SVGAGI. Trimming shortened V by 8 bases and J by 0 bases, and 14 bases separated the two germline ends. The CDR3 loop reads CASQRGPSSGNTIYF. The CDR3 region has the DNA TGTGCCAGCCAGCGGGGACCAAGCTCTGGAAACACCATATATTTT.

This clone was picked up a small number of times. CDR3 amino acids: CATAQGAGNEQFF. CDR3 nucleotides: TGTGCCACCGCACAGGGGGCCGGTAATGAGCAGTTCTTC. The rearrangement links TRBV18 to TRBJ2-1, with TRBD1 matching 9 bases. The germline V gene encodes CDR1 KGHSH and CDR2 LQKENI. This CDR3 comprises 13 residues. The trim removed 10 bases at V and 7 bases at J, leaving 8 bases unmatched. The full variable domain, rest sourced from reference TRBV18 and TRBJ2-1, is NAGVMQNPRHLVRRRGQEARLRCSPMKGHSHVYWYRQLPEEGLKFMVYLQKENIIDESGMPKERFSAEFPKEGPSILRIQQVVRGDSAAYFCATAQGAGNEQFFGPGTRLTVL.